The source of this TCR beta chain is a study of T cells after yellow fever vaccination. This clonotype was detected a few times. TCRdb used MiXCR to reprocess the 5' RACE reads, holding one entry per CDR3 protein. The sample lists hundreds of thousands of distinct CDR3 sequences; less than 15% were seen once. V lost 5 bases and J lost 0, with 14 bases in between. The CDR3 contains 15 residues. Germline CDR1 reads DFQATT; CDR2 reads SNEGSKA (reference sequence). The material was PBMCs, obtained on the day of the yellow fever booster vaccination. The sequence came from a man aged 25-45 years who received the YFV17D yellow fever vaccine. The chain joins TRBV20-1 to TRBJ1-3; no clear D gene. CDR3 bases: TGCAGTGCTTCCCGCTCGCCCGGCTCTGGAAACACCATATATTTT. Protein sequence: CSASRSPGSGNTIYF.